These 15 T cell receptor beta chains were sequenced from one sample in a study of CD4+ T cells in melanoma (dated 2022 in TCRdb). Library generation was performed with the immunoSEQ multiplex PCR assay. TCRdb mirrors the immuneACCESS table, restricted to in-frame sequences. Some clones are absent from its copies; in checked studies, under half trace to an unresolved V gene, and the reason for the others is unknown. The sample table records about 54,000 clones; about 70% of these occur just once. The leading ten clones occupy roughly 4.5% of the sample. Specimen: tumor tissue. Every receptor here comes from a human donor with melanoma.

This sequence joins TRBV11-2 and TRBJ1-4; D is possibly TRBD1 (6 bases). V shed 1 base and J shed 10 bases, with 13 bases lying between them. The CDR3 contains 14 residues. Germline CDR1 is SGHAT and CDR2 is FQNNGV. CDR3 nucleotide sequence: TGTGCCAGCAGCTTAGTCCCCGGGGGCGGAAAACTGTTTTTT. This encodes CASSLVPGGGKLFF.

The chain is built from TRBV5-1 and TRBJ1-5, with 7 bases aligning to TRBD1. J was trimmed by 7 bases and V by 0 bases; bases with no gene match: 4. Germline loops: CDR1 SGHRS, CDR2 YFSETQ. The CDR3 is made up of 14 amino acids. The CDR3 nucleotides are TGCGCCAGCAGCTTGGAAGGGGGCGGACAGCCCCAGCATTTT. This codes for CASSLEGGGQPQHF.

The V and J genes are TRBV4-3 and TRBJ2-1; 13 bases match TRBD2. CDR1 is LGHNA and CDR2 is YSLEER in the germline V gene. The CDR3 contains 19 residues. V shed 2 bases, J shed 4 bases, and the junction held 11 bases outside the gene matches. CDR3 loop: CASSQSDGTSGEIYNEQFF. The CDR3 coding sequence is TGCGCCAGCAGCCAATCCGACGGGACTAGCGGGGAGATATACAATGAGCAGTTCTTC.

The rearrangement links TRBV5-1 to TRBJ2-5, with TRBD1 as a possible D gene (7 bases). V was trimmed by 4 bases and J by 3 bases, leaving 10 bases between them. The length of the CDR3 is 13 residues. Germline CDR1 reads SGHRS; CDR2 reads YFSETQ. DNA of the CDR3: TGCGCCAGCAGCGGAGGGACAGAAGAGACCCAGTACTTC. Translated, it gives CASSGGTEETQYF.

The chain recombines TRBV15 with TRBJ1-6, with a tentative D call TRBD1 (5 bases). The germline gives CDR1 LNHNV, CDR2 YYDKDF (reference sequence). This CDR3 has 16 amino acids. V was clipped by 0 bases and J by 9 bases, with 15 bases between them. CDR3 region: CATSRDLTGTGSPLHF. The CDR3 DNA follows: TGTGCCACCAGCAGAGATTTGACCGGGACGGGTTCACCCCTCCACTTT.

V is TRBV27 and J is TRBJ2-1, with a weak D call TRBD1 (6 bases). Germline CDR1 and CDR2: MNHEY and SMNVEV (reference sequence). V lost 4 bases, J lost 1 base, and 11 bases lay in between. CDR3 size: 15 residues. CDR3 in DNA: TGTGCCAGCAGTTATCAGGGGTTATCCTACAATGAGCAGTTCTTC. Protein sequence: CASSYQGLSYNEQFF.

This clone has a count of ten or more. This chain links TRBV18 with TRBJ1-2; D is uncertain. V was clipped by 6 bases and J by 0 bases, with 17 bases between them. Germline V gene sequence: CDR1 KGHSH, CDR2 LQKENI. CDR3 size: 16 residues. CDR3 region: CASSRIETPPNYGYTF. Written as DNA, the CDR3 is TGTGCCAGCTCCCGTATCGAGACACCTCCTAACTATGGCTACACCTTC.

This rearrangement joins TRBV27 to TRBJ1-2; tentative D call: TRBD1 (6 bases). V shed 5 bases and J shed 8 bases, with 18 bases lying between them. This CDR3 is 14 amino acids long. CDR1 MNHEY and CDR2 SMNVEV come from the germline V gene (reference sequence). DNA for the CDR3: TGTGCCAGCAGTCCACGGACAGAGACGAGGGGCTACACCTTC. This translates into CASSPRTETRGYTF.

This clone was detected a few times. This likely reflects a read error, since a far larger clone is one base away. The rearrangement links TRBV9 to TRBJ2-7, with TRBD1 identical over 11 bases. This CDR3 contains 14 residues. Germline CDR1 and CDR2: SGDLS and YYNGEE. Losses at the gene ends were 3 bases for V and 3 bases for J; bases not matched to a gene: 2. The CDR3 bases are TGTGCCAGCAGCGCCGGGACAGGGGGCTACGAGCAGTACTTC. The encoded protein is CASSAGTGGYEQYF.

This clone has a count of ten or more. The gene calls are TRBV19 and TRBJ2-1; no reliable D call. Trimming pared 3 bases from V and 8 bases from J, leaving 8 bases between. Germline V gives CDR1 LNHDA, CDR2 SQIVND (reference sequence). The CDR3 totals 12 residues. CDR3 DNA: TGTGCCAGTAGTATCGCCCCCCATGAGCAGTTCTTC. It yields the protein CASSIAPHEQFF.

In this sample, this clone turned up once. The chain links TRBV5-1 to TRBJ2-7; TRBD2 aligns across 15 bases. The junction had 3 bases not matched to a gene; V was cut back by 4 bases and J by 4 bases. Germline CDR1 reads SGHRS; CDR2 reads YFSETQ. The CDR3 is 15 residues long. The CDR3, as DNA: TGCGCCAGCAGCACGGGACTAGCGGGGGGTTACGAGCAGTACTTC. It codes for CASSTGLAGGYEQYF.

In DNA form, the CDR3 reads TGTGCCAGTAGTATCCCCCAGGCAGGGGGAGGTTCGGATGGCTACACCTTC. Its protein product is CASSIPQAGGGSDGYTF. This chain joins TRBV19 and TRBJ1-2; 7 bases map to TRBD1. Germline trimming cut 3 bases from V and 6 bases from J; bases unmatched to any gene: 16. The CDR3 has 17 amino acids. The germline V gene encodes CDR1 LNHDA and CDR2 SQIVND (reference sequence).

This clone has more than one count but fewer than ten. The chain links TRBV7-9 to TRBJ2-5, with a weak D call TRBD1 (5 bases). Germline V gives CDR1 SEHNR, CDR2 FQNEAQ (reference sequence). V lost 8 bases, J lost 5 bases, and 18 bases lay in between. The CDR3 covers 14 residues. CDR3 sequence (DNA): TGTGCCAGCGGACAACTCCAGGGCTGGGAGACCCAGTACTTC. This sequence encodes CASGQLQGWETQYF. Variable domain in full (rest from reference TRBV7-9 and TRBJ2-5): DTGVSQNPRHKITKRGQNVTFRCDPISEHNRLYWYRQTLGQGPEFLTYFQNEAQLEKSRLLSDRFSAERPKGSFSTLEIQRTEQGDSAMYLCASGQLQGWETQYFGPGTRLLVL.

The count of this clone is one. The chain links TRBV4-1 to TRBJ1-1; 8 nucleotides match TRBD1. J gave up 5 bases and V 4 bases, and 12 bases lay outside the gene matches. Germline loops: CDR1 MGHRA, CDR2 YSYEKL. The CDR3 is made up of 16 amino acids. This CDR3 is CASSPRQGIDETEAFF. The CDR3 DNA reads TGCGCCAGCAGCCCACGACAGGGGATCGACGAAACTGAAGCTTTCTTT.

The genes are TRBV27 and TRBJ1-2; D gene unclear. The ends were cut back, 1 base at V and 5 bases at J, with 8 bases in the middle. This CDR3 has 13 residues. Germline V gene lookup returns CDR1 MNHEY and CDR2 SMNVEV (reference sequence). For the CDR3, the DNA is TGTGCCAGCAGTTTATTTCTTGGGTATGGCTACACCTTC. This translates into CASSLFLGYGYTF.